This T cell receptor beta chain was sequenced during a study of blood T cell repertoires in COVID-19. V dropped 5 bases and J dropped 1 base, with 17 bases sitting between them. This CDR3 is 16 amino acids long. The germline gives CDR1 MDHEN, CDR2 SYDVKM. This table comes from immunoSEQ multiplex PCR, and its TCRdb copy is limited to in-frame clones, with some not included. Of about 42,000 clones in the sample, around 84% were seen once. The V call is TRBV28, the J call TRBJ2-5; the D gene is possibly TRBD1 (5 bases). This receptor was identified in a woman in her sixties or seventies in a cohort sampled during active COVID-19. The material sequenced was peripheral blood. CDR3 in DNA: TGTGCCAGCAGTATCGGAGCAGGGTTTGCCCAAGAGACCCAGTACTTC. Translation: CASSIGAGFAQETQYF. The full variable domain, in which reference TRBV28 and TRBJ2-5 provide the parts outside the CDR3, is DVKVTQSSRYLVKRTGEKVFLECVQDMDHENMFWYRQDPGLGLRLIYFSYDVKMKEKGDIPEGYSVSREKKERFSLILESASTNQTSMYLCASSIGAGFAQETQYFGPGTRLLVL.